The 4 T cell receptor beta chains reported below all come from one sample, sequenced in a study of T cell responses to AZD1222 COVID-19 vaccine. Repertoires were generated with immunoSEQ multiplex PCR, while TCRdb's copy carries only in-frame clones and drops some. Among about 110,000 clones listed, 88% were seen once. This specimen was peripheral blood, taken on day 0 of MenACWY control vaccination. The receptor set was obtained from an adult in good health.

V gene TRBV18 combines with J gene TRBJ1-6; no clear D gene. V lost 6 bases and J lost 7, with 13 bases in between. This CDR3 is built from 14 residues. Germline-derived CDR1 and CDR2 are KGHSH and LQKENI. The CDR3 is CASSPGRENSPLHF. The CDR3 nucleotides are TGTGCCAGCTCCCCGGGGAGGGAAAATTCACCCCTCCACTTT. Looking up the rest from reference TRBV18 and TRBJ1-6 gives the full variable domain: NAGVMQNPRHLVRRRGQEARLRCSPMKGHSHVYWYRQLPEEGLKFMVYLQKENIIDESGMPKERFSAEFPKEGPSILRIQQVVRGDSAAYFCASSPGRENSPLHFGNGTRLTVT.

This clone was picked up a small number of times. The chain carries TRBV7-7 and TRBJ1-1; the D is unclear. CDR1 is SSHAT, CDR2 FNYEAQ, per germline (reference sequence). V lost 1 base and J lost 0, with 3 bases in between. The CDR3 runs 13 residues. The CDR3 DNA reads as TGTGCCAGCAGCTTAGATATGAACACTGAAGCTTTCTTT. Protein: CASSLDMNTEAFF.

The V and J genes are TRBV19 and TRBJ1-6; D is unclear. CDR3 size: 14 residues. Per the germline V gene, CDR1 is LNHDA and CDR2 is SQIVND (reference sequence). V was cut by 7 bases and J by 5 bases, with 12 bases left in between. CDR3 amino acids: CASNHWADNSPLHF. The CDR3 coding sequence is TGTGCCAGTAATCACTGGGCAGATAATTCACCCCTCCACTTT.

DNA for the CDR3: TGTGCCAGCAGCCGCGGGGCAGGGGGACTAGCGGGACAAGAGACCCAGTACTTC. As protein: CASSRGAGGLAGQETQYF. The chain employs TRBV28 and TRBJ2-5, with 13 positions matching TRBD2. The length of the CDR3 is 18 residues. From germline, CDR1 is MDHEN and CDR2 SYDVKM. V shed 6 bases and J 2 bases; nucleotides not matched to a gene: 12. Based on the CDR3 plus reference TRBV28 and TRBJ2-5, the full variable domain is DVKVTQSSRYLVKRTGEKVFLECVQDMDHENMFWYRQDPGLGLRLIYFSYDVKMKEKGDIPEGYSVSREKKERFSLILESASTNQTSMYLCASSRGAGGLAGQETQYFGPGTRLLVL.